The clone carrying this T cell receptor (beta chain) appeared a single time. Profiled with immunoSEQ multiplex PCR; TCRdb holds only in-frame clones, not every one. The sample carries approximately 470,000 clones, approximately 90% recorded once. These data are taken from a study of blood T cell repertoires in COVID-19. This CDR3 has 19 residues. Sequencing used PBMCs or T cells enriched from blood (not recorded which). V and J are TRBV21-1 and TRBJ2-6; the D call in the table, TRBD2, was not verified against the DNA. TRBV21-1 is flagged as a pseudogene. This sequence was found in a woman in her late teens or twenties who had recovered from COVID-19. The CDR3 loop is CASSKKSGRVSPGANVLTF. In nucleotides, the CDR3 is TGTGCCAGCAGCAAAAAGTCTGGGCGGGTTTCGCCTGGGGCCAACGTCCTGACTTTC.